Listed below are T cell receptor beta chains from one sample, sequenced in a study of blood T cell repertoires in COVID-19. Assay used: immunoSEQ multiplex PCR; TCRdb lists only in-frame clones, some missing. Among approximately 210,000 clones listed, 70% to 85% were seen once. Sequencing used peripheral blood. These receptors were obtained from a woman aged 80 or over with COVID-19, enrolled during active disease. CDR3s include the opening cysteine and the closing phenylalanine or tryptophan. The D gene is left open where the match is weak. Size values are once, few and many counts, or a class for expanded clones, and some rows have none.

TRBJ2-7	TRBV7-2	.	.	TGTGCCAGCAGCTCCCCGACTAGCTCCTACGAGCAGTACTTC	CASSSPTSSYEQYF
TRBJ1-2	TRBV19	.	.	TGTGCCAGTAGTATGGAGCGGTCTAACTATGGCTACACCTTC	CASSMERSNYGYTF
TRBJ1-2	TRBV3-1/TRBV3-2	.	TRBD1	TGTGCCAGCAGCCACCGGGACAGTGATGGCTACACCTTC	CASSHRDSDGYTF
TRBJ2-5	TRBV5-5	few	.	TGTGCCAGCAGCTTGAGTACAGTCGAGGAGACCCAGTACTTC	CASSLSTVEETQYF
TRBJ1-5	TRBV19	.	.	TGTGCCAGTATGAGTCGCAGGGATGGCAATCAGCCCCAGCATTTT	CASMSRRDGNQPQHF
TRBJ1-5	TRBV21-1	.	.	TGTGCCAGCAGCAAAGAGCATCAGCCCCAGCATTTT	CASSKEHQPQHF
TRBJ1-6	TRBV6-5	.	.	TGTGCCAGCAGTTACAGGACGGACAATGACTCACCCCTCCACTTT	CASSYRTDNDSPLHF
TRBJ1-4	TRBV21-1	.	.	TGTGCCAGCACGAGCCCTGCTAATGAAAAACTGTTTTTT	CASTSPANEKLFF
TRBJ2-5	TRBV10-3	once	TRBD1	TGTGCCATCAGTTTAACAGGGGCAGGAGTCCAAGAGACCCAGTACTTC	CAISLTGAGVQETQYF
TRBJ2-1	TRBV24-1	.	TRBD2	TGTGCCACCAGTGATCAAGGCGGGGGGGATCTCAATGGGCAGTTCTTC	CATSDQGGGDLNGQFF
TRBJ2-2	TRBV10-1	once	TRBD1	TGCGCCAGCACCCCTCAATTTAGGGACAGGGGTACCGGGGAGCTGTTTTTT	CASTPQFRDRGTGELFF
TRBJ2-7	TRBV11-2	.	.	TGTGCCAGCAGCCCGGCCTACGAGCAGTACTTC	CASSPAYEQYF
TRBJ2-5	TRBV5-1	.	.	TGCGCCAGCAGACCCAGCGGATCGGGGCAAGAGACCCAGTACTTC	CASRPSGSGQETQYF
TRBJ2-1	TRBV29-1	.	TRBD1	TGCAGCGTTGTAGGGGGCAGGAGCTACAATGAGCAGTTCTTC	CSVVGGRSYNEQFF
TRBJ1-4	TRBV7-2	.	TRBD1	TGTGCCAGCAGCTTAGTGGGACAGGGTCGGGAAAAACTGTTTTTT	CASSLVGQGREKLFF
TRBJ2-1	TRBV5-4	.	.	TGTGCCAGCACCCGAGATACCGCCTACAATGAGCAGTTCTTC	CASTRDTAYNEQFF
TRBJ1-5	TRBV28	once	.	TGTGCCAGCAGTAAGAGTCCCGGGGGAAGCAATCAGCCCCAGCATTTT	CASSKSPGGSNQPQHF
TRBJ1-2	TRBV9	.	.	TGTGCCAGCAGTGCCCAGACTTTTCGCTACACCTTC	CASSAQTFRYTF
TRBJ1-5	TRBV3-1/TRBV3-2	.	TRBD1	TGTGCCAGCAGCCACACACAGGGGGCAGGAGGTCAGCCCCAGCATTTT	CASSHTQGAGGQPQHF
TRBJ1-3	TRBV18	few	.	TGTGCCAGCTCACTGGCCGGGACTGACTCTGGAAACACCATATATTTT	CASSLAGTDSGNTIYF
TRBJ1-3	TRBV18	.	.	TGTGCCAGCTGGACCGGGACATCTGGAAACACCATATATTTT	CASWTGTSGNTIYF
TRBJ2-3	TRBV6-6	.	TRBD1	TGTGCCAGCAGCGGGGGGACAGGGGCTGCCGGAACGCAGTATTTT	CASSGGTGAAGTQYF
TRBJ1-2	TRBV27	.	.	TGTGCCAGCAGTTTTAGTTCGAGCTATGGCTACACCTTC	CASSFSSSYGYTF
TRBJ1-5	TRBV7-2	.	TRBD1	TGTGCCAGCAGCCCACAGGGGGCGTGGAATCAGCCCCAGCATTTT	CASSPQGAWNQPQHF
TRBJ2-7	TRBV6-1	few	.	TGTGCCAGCAGTGAAACCCACGACAGGGAGCAGTACTTC	CASSETHDREQYF
TRBJ1-5	TRBV28	.	.	TGTGCCAGCAGTCTTTCGGATCAGCCCCAGCATTTT	CASSLSDQPQHF
TRBJ2-5	TRBV29-1	.	TRBD1	TGCAGCGTTGATGAAGGGGGCCTAGAGACCCAGTACTTC	CSVDEGGLETQYF
TRBJ2-7	TRBV24-1	.	.	TGTGCCACCAGTGACCCCGTTGGAGACGAGCAGTACTTC	CATSDPVGDEQYF
TRBJ2-3	TRBV3-1/TRBV3-2	.	.	TGTGCCAGCAGCCAAGAGACAACAGATACGCAGTATTTT	CASSQETTDTQYF
TRBJ2-2	TRBV5-1	.	TRBD2	TGCGCCAGCCGGGAGGTCGGGGGGTCGGCCGGGGAGCTGTTTTTT	CASREVGGSAGELFF
TRBJ2-2	TRBV19	.	.	TGTGCCAGTAGTATTATAGGGACAACGAACACCGGGGAGCTGTTTTTT	CASSIIGTTNTGELFF
TRBJ2-1	TRBV5-1	.	TRBD2	TGCGCCAGCAACCCACTCCCTAGCGGGAGCTTAGGCGTGCGGCTCTTC	CASNPLPSGSLGVRLF
TRBJ1-6	TRBV6-6	few	TRBD1	TGTGCCAGCAGTCCGAAAGGGACAGGGGATGGTTCACCCCTCCACTTT	CASSPKGTGDGSPLHF
TRBJ1-5	TRBV7-8	once	TRBD1	TGTGCCAGCAGCCTCTCCGGGACAGATAATCAGCCCCAGCATTTT	CASSLSGTDNQPQHF
TRBJ1-3	TRBV15	.	.	TGTGCCACCAGCAGAGGGAGGACGCAATCTGGAAACACCATATATTTT	CATSRGRTQSGNTIYF
TRBJ1-2	TRBV5-6	.	.	TGTGCCAGCAGCACGGTTACGGAGAAGTCTAACTATGGCTACACCTTC	CASSTVTEKSNYGYTF
TRBJ1-6	TRBV4-2	.	.	TGTGCCAGCAGCCAAAGGGGGGGGTCCTATAATTCACCCCTCCACTTT	CASSQRGGSYNSPLHF
TRBJ1-1	TRBV29-1	.	TRBD1	TGCAGCGTTGAAAGGCAGGGGGGCACTGAAGCTTTCTTT	CSVERQGGTEAFF
TRBJ1-5	TRBV2	.	.	TGTGCCAGCAGTGCAAGAACAGGATCTAGGCAGCCCCAGCATTTT	CASSARTGSRQPQHF
TRBJ2-1	TRBV3-1/TRBV3-2	.	.	TGTGCCAGCAGCCAAGTAGGAGGTGAGCAGTTCTTC	CASSQVGGEQFF
TRBJ2-2	TRBV11-2	.	.	TGTGCCAGCAGCTCCCGAAGCTCCTCGGGCACCGGGGAGCTGTTTTTT	CASSSRSSSGTGELFF